This T cell receptor (beta chain) was documented in a study of blood T cells in healthy people across ages. Only a few counts were recorded for this clonotype. What it binds is not known. A second PCR of 7 to 11 cycles used a sample-barcoded 5' primer and a J-beta primer mix. MiXCR, applied by TCRdb to the 5' RACE reads, yields one record per CDR3 protein. This repertoire shows over 700,000 distinct CDR3 sequences, approximately 53% found once; its top ten account for roughly two fifths. V shed 5 bases, J shed 13 bases, and the junction held 11 bases outside the gene matches. The CDR3 runs 13 residues. Germline lookup yields CDR1 SGHTA and CDR2 FQGNSA. General study findings and limits: Age advanced and TCR beta diversity per million T cells fell, roughly linearly. Relative to aged donors, long-lived donors carried more naive CD4+ cells and displayed higher diversity.

V usage is TRBV7-2 and J usage is TRBJ2-4, with 7 bases fitting TRBD2. Sequences were obtained from blood. This sequence originates from a man older than 75 in good health. CDR3 sequence (DNA): TGTGCCAGCAGCCGAACGACGGGGGGAGAGCAGTACTTC. Translating gives CASSRTTGGEQYF.